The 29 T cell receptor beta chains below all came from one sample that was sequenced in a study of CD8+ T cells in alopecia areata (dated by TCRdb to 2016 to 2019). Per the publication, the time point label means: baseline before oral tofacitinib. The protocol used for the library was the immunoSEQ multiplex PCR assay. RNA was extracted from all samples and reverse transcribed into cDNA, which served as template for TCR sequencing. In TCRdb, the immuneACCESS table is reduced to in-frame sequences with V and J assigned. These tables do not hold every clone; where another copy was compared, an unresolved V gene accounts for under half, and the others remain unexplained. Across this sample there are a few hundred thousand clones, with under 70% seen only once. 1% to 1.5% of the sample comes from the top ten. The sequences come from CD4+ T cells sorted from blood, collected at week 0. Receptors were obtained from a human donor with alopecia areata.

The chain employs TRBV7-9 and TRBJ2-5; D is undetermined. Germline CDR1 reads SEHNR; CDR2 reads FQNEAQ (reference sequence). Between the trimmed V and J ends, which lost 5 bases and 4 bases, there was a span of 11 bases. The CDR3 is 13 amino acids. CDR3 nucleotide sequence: TGTGCCAGCAGCCCTTCAAATGGAGAGACCCAGTACTTC. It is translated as CASSPSNGETQYF. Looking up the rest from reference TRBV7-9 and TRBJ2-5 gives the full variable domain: DTGVSQNPRHKITKRGQNVTFRCDPISEHNRLYWYRQTLGQGPEFLTYFQNEAQLEKSRLLSDRFSAERPKGSFSTLEIQRTEQGDSAMYLCASSPSNGETQYFGPGTRLLVL.

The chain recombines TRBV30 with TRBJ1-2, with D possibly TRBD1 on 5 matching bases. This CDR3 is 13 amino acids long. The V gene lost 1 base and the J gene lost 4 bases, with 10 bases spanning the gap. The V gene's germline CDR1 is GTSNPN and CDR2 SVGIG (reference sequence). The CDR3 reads CAWSASGGYGYTF. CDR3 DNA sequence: TGTGCCTGGAGTGCCTCGGGGGGCTATGGCTACACCTTC. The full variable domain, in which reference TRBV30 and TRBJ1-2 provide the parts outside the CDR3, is SQTIHQWPATLVQPVGSPLSLECTVEGTSNPNLYWYRQAAGRGLQLLFYSVGIGQISSEVPQNLSASRPQDRQFILSSKKLLLSDSGFYLCAWSASGGYGYTFGSGTRLTVV.

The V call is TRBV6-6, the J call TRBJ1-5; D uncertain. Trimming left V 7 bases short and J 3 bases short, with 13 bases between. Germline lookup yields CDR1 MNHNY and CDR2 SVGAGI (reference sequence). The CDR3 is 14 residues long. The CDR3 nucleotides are TGTGCCAGCACCAAACGGCAGAACAATCAGCCCCAGCATTTT. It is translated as CASTKRQNNQPQHF.

In DNA form, the CDR3 reads TGTGCCAGCAGGCCACTGCAGGGGCGGTCCGAGCAGTACTTC. Residues: CASRPLQGRSEQYF. V gene TRBV5-6 combines with J gene TRBJ2-7; TRBD1 might be the D (6 bases). This CDR3 comprises 14 residues. The V and J ends lost 5 bases and 6 bases respectively, with 18 bases between them. CDR1 and CDR2 (germline): SGHDT, YYEEEE.

As DNA, the CDR3 is TGTGCTAGTGGTGCCAGGGGGGAGACCCAGTACTTC. Its translation is CASGARGETQYF. The chain couples TRBV12-5 to TRBJ2-5; 7 bases fit TRBD1. V dropped 5 bases and J dropped 5; count of bases not matched to a gene: 2. The CDR3 is 12 residues long. Per germline, CDR1 LGHNT and CDR2 FRNRAP.

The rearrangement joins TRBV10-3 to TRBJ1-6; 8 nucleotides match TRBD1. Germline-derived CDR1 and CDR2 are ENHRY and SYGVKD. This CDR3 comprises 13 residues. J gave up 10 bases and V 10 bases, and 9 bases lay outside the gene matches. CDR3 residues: CATTDREESPLHF. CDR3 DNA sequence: TGTGCCACCACGGACAGGGAGGAATCACCCCTCCACTTT.

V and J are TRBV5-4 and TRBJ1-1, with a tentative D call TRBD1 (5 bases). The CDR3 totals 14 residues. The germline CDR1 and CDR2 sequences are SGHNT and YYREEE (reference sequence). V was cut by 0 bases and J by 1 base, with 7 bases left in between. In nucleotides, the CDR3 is TGTGCCAGCAGCTTGGGACAGAGGAACACTGAAGCTTTCTTT. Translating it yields CASSLGQRNTEAFF.

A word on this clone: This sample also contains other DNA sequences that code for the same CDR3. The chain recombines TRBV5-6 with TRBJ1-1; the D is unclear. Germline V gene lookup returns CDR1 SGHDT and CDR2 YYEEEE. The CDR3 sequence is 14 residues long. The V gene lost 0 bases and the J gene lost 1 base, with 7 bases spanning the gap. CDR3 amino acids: CASSLAGPNTEAFF. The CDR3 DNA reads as TGTGCCAGCAGCTTGGCCGGACCGAACACTGAAGCTTTCTTT.

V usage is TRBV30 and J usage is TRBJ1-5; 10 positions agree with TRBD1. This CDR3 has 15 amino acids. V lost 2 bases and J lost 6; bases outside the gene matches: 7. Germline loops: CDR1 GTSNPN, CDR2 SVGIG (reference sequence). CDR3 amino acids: CAWSWRDRGFQPQHF. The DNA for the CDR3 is TGTGCCTGGAGTTGGCGGGACAGGGGTTTTCAGCCCCAGCATTTT. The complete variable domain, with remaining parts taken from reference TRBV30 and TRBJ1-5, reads SQTIHQWPATLVQPVGSPLSLECTVEGTSNPNLYWYRQAAGRGLQLLFYSVGIGQISSEVPQNLSASRPQDRQFILSSKKLLLSDSGFYLCAWSWRDRGFQPQHFGDGTRLSIL.

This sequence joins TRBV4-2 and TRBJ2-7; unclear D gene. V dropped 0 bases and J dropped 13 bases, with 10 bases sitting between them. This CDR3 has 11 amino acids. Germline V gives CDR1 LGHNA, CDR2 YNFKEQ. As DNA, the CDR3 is TGTGCCAGCAGCCAAGAAGGGATTGTATACTTC. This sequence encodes CASSQEGIVYF.

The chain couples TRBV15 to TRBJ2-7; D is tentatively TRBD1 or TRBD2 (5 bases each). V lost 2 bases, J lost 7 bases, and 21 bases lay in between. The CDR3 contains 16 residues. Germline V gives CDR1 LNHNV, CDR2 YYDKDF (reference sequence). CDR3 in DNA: TGTGCCACCAGCAGACGTTCCGGGACCGCGCTCGAGGAGCAGTACTTC. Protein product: CATSRRSGTALEEQYF. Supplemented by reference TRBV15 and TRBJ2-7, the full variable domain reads DAMVIQNPRYQVTQFGKPVTLSCSQTLNHNVMYWYQQKSSQAPKLLFHYYDKDFNNEADTPDNFQSRRPNTSFCFLDIRSPGLGDTAMYLCATSRRSGTALEEQYFGPGTRLTVT.

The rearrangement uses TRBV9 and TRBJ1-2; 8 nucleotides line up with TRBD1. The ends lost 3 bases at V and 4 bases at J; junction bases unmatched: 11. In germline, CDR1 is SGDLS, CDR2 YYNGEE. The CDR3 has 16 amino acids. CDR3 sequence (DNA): TGTGCCAGCAGCGCAACCAACGACAGGGGAACCTATGGCTACACCTTC. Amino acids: CASSATNDRGTYGYTF.

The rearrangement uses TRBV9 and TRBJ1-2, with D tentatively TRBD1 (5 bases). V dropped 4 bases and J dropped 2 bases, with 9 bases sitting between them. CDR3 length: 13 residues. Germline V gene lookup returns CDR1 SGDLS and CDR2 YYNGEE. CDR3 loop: CASSRRENYGYTF. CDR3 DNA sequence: TGTGCCAGCAGCCGCAGGGAGAACTATGGCTACACCTTC.

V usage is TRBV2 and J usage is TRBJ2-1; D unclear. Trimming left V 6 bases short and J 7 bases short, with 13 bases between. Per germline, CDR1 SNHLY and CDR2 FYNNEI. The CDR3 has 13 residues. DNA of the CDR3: TGTGCCAGCAGCGGCGACTTCTTAAATGAGCAGTTCTTC. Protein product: CASSGDFLNEQFF.

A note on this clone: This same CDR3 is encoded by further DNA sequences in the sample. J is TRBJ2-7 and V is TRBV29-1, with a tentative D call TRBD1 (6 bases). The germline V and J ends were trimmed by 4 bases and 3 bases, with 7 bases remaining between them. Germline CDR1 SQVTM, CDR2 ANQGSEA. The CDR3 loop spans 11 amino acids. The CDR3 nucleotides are TGCAGCGTTGGGACAGTCTACGAGCAGTACTTC. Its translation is CSVGTVYEQYF.

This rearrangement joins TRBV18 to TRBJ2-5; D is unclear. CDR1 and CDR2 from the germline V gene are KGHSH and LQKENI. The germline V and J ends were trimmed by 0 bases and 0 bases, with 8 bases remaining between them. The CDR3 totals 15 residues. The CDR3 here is CASSPPSEYQETQYF. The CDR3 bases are TGTGCCAGCTCACCACCGTCAGAGTACCAAGAGACCCAGTACTTC.

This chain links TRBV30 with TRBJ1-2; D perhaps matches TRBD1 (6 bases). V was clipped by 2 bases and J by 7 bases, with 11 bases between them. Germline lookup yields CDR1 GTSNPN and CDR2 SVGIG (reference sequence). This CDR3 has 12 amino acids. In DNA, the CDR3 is TGTGCCTGGAGTCACAGGGTCTCTGGCTACACCTTC. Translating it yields CAWSHRVSGYTF. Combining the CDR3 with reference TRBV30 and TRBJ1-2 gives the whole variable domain SQTIHQWPATLVQPVGSPLSLECTVEGTSNPNLYWYRQAAGRGLQLLFYSVGIGQISSEVPQNLSASRPQDRQFILSSKKLLLSDSGFYLCAWSHRVSGYTFGSGTRLTVV.

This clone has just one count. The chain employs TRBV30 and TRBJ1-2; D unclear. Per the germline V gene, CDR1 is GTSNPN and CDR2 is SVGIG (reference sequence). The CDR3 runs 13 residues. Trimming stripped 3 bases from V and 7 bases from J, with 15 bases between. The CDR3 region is CAWRGLSKSGYTF. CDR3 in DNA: TGTGCCTGGAGAGGGCTCTCTAAGTCTGGCTACACCTTC. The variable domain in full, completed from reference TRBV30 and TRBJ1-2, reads SQTIHQWPATLVQPVGSPLSLECTVEGTSNPNLYWYRQAAGRGLQLLFYSVGIGQISSEVPQNLSASRPQDRQFILSSKKLLLSDSGFYLCAWRGLSKSGYTFGSGTRLTVV.

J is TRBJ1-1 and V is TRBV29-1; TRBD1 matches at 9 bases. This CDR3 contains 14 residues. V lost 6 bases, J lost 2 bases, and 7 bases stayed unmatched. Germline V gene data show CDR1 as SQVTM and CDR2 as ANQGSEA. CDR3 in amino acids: CSVATTGGNTEAFF. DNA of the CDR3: TGCAGCGTAGCCACGACAGGGGGTAACACTGAAGCTTTCTTT.

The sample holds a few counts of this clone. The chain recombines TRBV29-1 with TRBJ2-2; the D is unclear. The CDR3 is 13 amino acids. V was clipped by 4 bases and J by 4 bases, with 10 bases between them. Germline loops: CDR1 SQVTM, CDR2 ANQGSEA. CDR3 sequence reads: CSVGQIATGELFF. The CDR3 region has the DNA TGCAGCGTTGGCCAGATCGCCACCGGGGAGCTGTTTTTT.

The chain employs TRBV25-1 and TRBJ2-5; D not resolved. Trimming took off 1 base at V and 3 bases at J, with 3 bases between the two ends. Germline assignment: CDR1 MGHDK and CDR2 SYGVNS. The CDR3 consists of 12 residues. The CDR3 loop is CASSELKETQYF. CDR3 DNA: TGTGCCAGCAGTGAATTAAAAGAGACCCAGTACTTC.

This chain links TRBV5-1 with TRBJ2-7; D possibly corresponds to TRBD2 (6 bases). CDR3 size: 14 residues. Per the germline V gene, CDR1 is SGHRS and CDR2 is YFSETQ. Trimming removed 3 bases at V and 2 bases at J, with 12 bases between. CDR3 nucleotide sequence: TGCGCCAGCAGCTCCGGGACTGACACCTACGAGCAGTACTTC. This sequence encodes CASSSGTDTYEQYF.

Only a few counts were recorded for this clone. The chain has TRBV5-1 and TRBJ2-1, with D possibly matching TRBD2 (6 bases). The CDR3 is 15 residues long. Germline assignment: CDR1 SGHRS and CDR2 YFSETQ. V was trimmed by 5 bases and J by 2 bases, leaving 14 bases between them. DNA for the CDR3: TGCGCCAGCAGTTCCCGCGGGGTGACCTACAATGAGCAGTTCTTC. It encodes CASSSRGVTYNEQFF.

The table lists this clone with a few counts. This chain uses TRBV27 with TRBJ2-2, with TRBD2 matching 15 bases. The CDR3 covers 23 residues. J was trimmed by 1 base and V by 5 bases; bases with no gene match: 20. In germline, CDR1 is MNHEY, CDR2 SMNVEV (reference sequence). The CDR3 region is CASSPGTTRTGTSGGLNTGELFF. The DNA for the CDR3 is TGTGCCAGCAGTCCCGGGACAACTAGGACCGGGACTAGCGGGGGGTTGAACACCGGGGAGCTGTTTTTT.

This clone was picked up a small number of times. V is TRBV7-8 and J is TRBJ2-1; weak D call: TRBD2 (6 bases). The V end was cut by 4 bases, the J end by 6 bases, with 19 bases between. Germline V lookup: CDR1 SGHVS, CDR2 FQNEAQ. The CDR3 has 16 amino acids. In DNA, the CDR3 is TGTGCCAGCAGCTCACGACCGGGACTGGGGATCAATGAGCAGTTCTTC. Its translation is CASSSRPGLGINEQFF.

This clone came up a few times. DNA for the CDR3: TGCAGCGATCTAGACAGGACTAACTATGGCTACACCTTC. Translated, it gives CSDLDRTNYGYTF. V gene TRBV29-1 combines with J gene TRBJ1-2; possibly TRBD1 for D (6 bases). V lost 7 bases, J lost 0 bases, and 12 bases lay in between. From germline, CDR1 is SQVTM and CDR2 ANQGSEA. The CDR3 length is 13 residues.

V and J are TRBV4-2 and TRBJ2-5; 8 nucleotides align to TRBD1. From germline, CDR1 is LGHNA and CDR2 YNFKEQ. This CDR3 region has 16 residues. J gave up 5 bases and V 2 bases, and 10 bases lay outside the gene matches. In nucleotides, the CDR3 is TGTGCCAGCAGCCAAACGTCGCAGGGGGCTAAGGAGACCCAGTACTTC. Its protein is CASSQTSQGAKETQYF.

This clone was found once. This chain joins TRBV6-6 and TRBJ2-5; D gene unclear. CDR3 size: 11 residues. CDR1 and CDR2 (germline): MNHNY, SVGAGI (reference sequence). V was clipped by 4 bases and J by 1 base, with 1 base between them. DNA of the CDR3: TGTGCCAGCAGTTTCCAAGAGACCCAGTACTTC. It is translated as CASSFQETQYF.

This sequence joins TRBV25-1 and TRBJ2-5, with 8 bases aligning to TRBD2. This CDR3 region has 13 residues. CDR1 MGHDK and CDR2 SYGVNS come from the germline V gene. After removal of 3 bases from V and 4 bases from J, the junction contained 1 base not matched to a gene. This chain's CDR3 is CASSDLAGETQYF. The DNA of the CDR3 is TGTGCCAGCAGTGACCTAGCGGGAGAGACCCAGTACTTC.